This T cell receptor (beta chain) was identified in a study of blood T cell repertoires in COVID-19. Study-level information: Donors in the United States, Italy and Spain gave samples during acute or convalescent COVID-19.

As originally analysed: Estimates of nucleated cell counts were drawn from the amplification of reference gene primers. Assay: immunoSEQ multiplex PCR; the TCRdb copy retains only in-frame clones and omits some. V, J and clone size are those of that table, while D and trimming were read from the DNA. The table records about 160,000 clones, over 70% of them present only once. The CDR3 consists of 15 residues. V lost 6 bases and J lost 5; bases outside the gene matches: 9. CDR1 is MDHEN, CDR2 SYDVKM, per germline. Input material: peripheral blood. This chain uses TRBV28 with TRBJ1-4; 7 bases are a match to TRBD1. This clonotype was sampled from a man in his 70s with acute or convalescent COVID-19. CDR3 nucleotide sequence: TGTGCCAGCAGCGTCCCAGGGGGTGCCAATGAAAAACTGTTTTTT. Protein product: CASSVPGGANEKLFF.